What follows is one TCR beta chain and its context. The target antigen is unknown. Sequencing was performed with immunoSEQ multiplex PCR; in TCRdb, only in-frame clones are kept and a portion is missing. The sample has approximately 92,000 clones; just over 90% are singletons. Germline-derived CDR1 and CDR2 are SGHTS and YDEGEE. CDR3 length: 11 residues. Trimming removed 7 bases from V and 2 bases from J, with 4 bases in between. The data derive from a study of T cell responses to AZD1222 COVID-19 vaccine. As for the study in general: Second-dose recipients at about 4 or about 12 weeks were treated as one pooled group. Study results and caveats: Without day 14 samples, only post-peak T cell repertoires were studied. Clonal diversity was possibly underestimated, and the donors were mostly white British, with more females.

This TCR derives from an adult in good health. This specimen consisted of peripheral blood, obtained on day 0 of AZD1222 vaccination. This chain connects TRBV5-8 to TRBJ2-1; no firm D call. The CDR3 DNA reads TGTGCCAGCCGGGCCTACAATGAGCAGTTCTTC. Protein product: CASRAYNEQFF.